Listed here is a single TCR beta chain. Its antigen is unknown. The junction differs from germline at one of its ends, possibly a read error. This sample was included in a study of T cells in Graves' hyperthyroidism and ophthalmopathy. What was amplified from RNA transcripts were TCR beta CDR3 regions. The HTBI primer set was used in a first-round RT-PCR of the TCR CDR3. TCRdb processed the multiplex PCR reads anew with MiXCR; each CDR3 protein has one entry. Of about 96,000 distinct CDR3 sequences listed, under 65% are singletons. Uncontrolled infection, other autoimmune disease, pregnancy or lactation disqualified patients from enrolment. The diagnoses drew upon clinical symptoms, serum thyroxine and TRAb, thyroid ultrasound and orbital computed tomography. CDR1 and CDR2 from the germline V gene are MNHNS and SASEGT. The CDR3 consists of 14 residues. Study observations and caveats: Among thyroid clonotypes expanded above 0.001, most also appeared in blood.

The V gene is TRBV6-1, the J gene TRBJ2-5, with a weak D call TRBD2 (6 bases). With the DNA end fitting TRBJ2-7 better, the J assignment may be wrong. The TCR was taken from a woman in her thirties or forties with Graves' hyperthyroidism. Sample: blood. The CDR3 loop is CAISGGLLSYEQYF. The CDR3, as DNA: TGTGCCATCAGTGGAGGGCTTCTTTCCTACGAGCAGTACTTC.